These 26 T cell receptor beta chains were sequenced from one sample in a study of beta chain features in type 1 diabetes. Study-level points and caveats: For Type 1 diabetes patients, all four CD4+ subsets carried TCRB CDR3s that were moderately but significantly shorter.

These receptors lack a known antigen. The entirety of the isolated RNA underwent reverse transcription, so expressed TCRB transcripts were sequenced. TCRdb's copy holds only in-frame clones and misses some; the assay was immunoSEQ multiplex PCR. The table shows around 280,000 clones, with roughly 15% occurring only once. The sequencing input was naive CD4+ T cells from blood. All receptors derive from a man between 18 and 35 years old with type 1 diabetes.

The chain combines TRBV11-1 with TRBJ2-7, with a weak D call TRBD2 (5 bases). Looked up from germline, CDR1 is SGHAT and CDR2 is FQDESV (reference sequence). Trimming pared 0 bases from V and 3 bases from J, leaving 9 bases between. The CDR3 is 14 amino acids. CDR3 sequence (DNA): TGTGCCAGCAGCTTAGCCGGACTGAACTACGAGCAGTACTTC. It specifies CASSLAGLNYEQYF.

V is TRBV7-2 and J is TRBJ2-5; 7 bases agree with TRBD1. The CDR3 is 18 residues long. From germline, CDR1 is SGHTA and CDR2 FQGNSA. Losses at the gene ends were 1 base for V and 3 bases for J; bases not matched to a gene: 14. CDR3 in DNA: TGTGCCAGCAGCTTAGTTTTCCGGGTAGGGGGCGTCAAAGAGACCCAGTACTTC. As protein: CASSLVFRVGGVKETQYF.

This clone came up a few times. The chain has TRBV2 and TRBJ2-7; TRBD1 matches 7 bases. This CDR3 spans 13 amino acids. The germline V gene has CDR1 SNHLY and CDR2 FYNNEI. With 6 bases clipped from V and 6 bases from J, the junction kept 8 bases outside the gene matches. The DNA of the CDR3 is TGTGCCAGCAGCCTCAGAGCAGGGGGCGAGCAGTACTTC. Translating gives CASSLRAGGEQYF.

The CDR3 loop reads CASSESGFEQYF. The DNA of the CDR3 is TGTGCCAGCAGTGAATCGGGTTTTGAGCAGTACTTC. This chain uses TRBV25-1 with TRBJ2-7; D remains ambiguous. CDR1 is MGHDK, CDR2 SYGVNS, per germline. This CDR3 region has 12 residues. V was cut by 1 base and J by 7 bases, with 8 bases left in between.

This clone was seen more than once but under ten times. The gene calls are TRBV7-9 and TRBJ2-1; TRBD2 agrees at 8 bases. Germline trimming cut 2 bases from V and 10 bases from J; bases unmatched to any gene: 1. The CDR3 is 12 amino acids. Germline assignment: CDR1 SEHNR and CDR2 FQNEAQ (reference sequence). CDR3: CASSLLAGEQFF. Written as DNA, the CDR3 is TGTGCCAGCAGCTTACTAGCGGGCGAGCAGTTCTTC.

The CDR3 is CASSSASLGTQYF. In nucleotides, the CDR3 is TGTGCCAGCAGTTCCGCTAGCTTAGGGACCCAGTACTTC. The chain joins TRBV28 to TRBJ2-5; D possibly corresponds to TRBD2 (5 bases). The V gene lost 4 bases and the J gene lost 7 bases, with 13 bases spanning the gap. The CDR3 loop spans 13 amino acids. From germline, CDR1 is MDHEN and CDR2 SYDVKM.

This clone appeared a few times. The chain links TRBV11-3 to TRBJ2-3, with 8 bases identical to TRBD1. The V and J ends lost 5 bases and 2 bases, in that order; junction bases with no gene match: 6. CDR1 is SGHNT, CDR2 YENEEA, per germline. The CDR3 contains 15 residues. As DNA, the CDR3 is TGTGCCAGCAGCCCACAGGGGGTCAACACAGATACGCAGTATTTT. It codes for CASSPQGVNTDTQYF.

This clone was picked up many times. This rearrangement joins TRBV29-1 to TRBJ2-4; perhaps TRBD2 as D (5 bases). Trimming removed 5 bases at V and 0 bases at J, with 8 bases between. The germline V gene has CDR1 SQVTM and CDR2 ANQGSEA. The CDR3 is 13 amino acids. The chain's CDR3 is CSVFGEAKNIQYF. The CDR3 DNA reads TGCAGCGTTTTCGGGGAAGCCAAAAACATTCAGTACTTC.

There are a few counts of this clone. The chain recombines TRBV6-6 with TRBJ2-7; 7 positions agree with TRBD2. Germline V gene sequence: CDR1 MNHNY, CDR2 SVGAGI (reference sequence). The CDR3 contains 16 residues. The V and J ends lost 7 bases and 3 bases, in that order; junction bases with no gene match: 15. CDR3 coding DNA: TGTGCCAGCAACGAAAGGGACTATTCTCTCGGCTACGAGCAGTACTTC. It specifies CASNERDYSLGYEQYF.

This clone was recorded a few times. The chain recombines TRBV7-9 with TRBJ1-5; 11 bases are shared with TRBD1. Germline values: CDR1 SEHNR, CDR2 FQNEAQ (reference sequence). Trimming at V came to 5 bases and at J to 7 bases, leaving 10 bases not matched to a gene. CDR3 length: 16 amino acids. The CDR3 loop is CASSLGTGGSVQPQHF. The CDR3 DNA reads as TGTGCCAGCAGCCTGGGGACAGGGGGAAGCGTCCAGCCCCAGCATTTT.

CDR3 sequence: CASIPGQGNYEQYF. The CDR3 DNA sequence: TGTGCCAGCATTCCGGGACAGGGGAACTACGAGCAGTACTTC. This sequence joins TRBV28 and TRBJ2-7, with TRBD1 matching 10 bases. The germline CDR1 and CDR2 sequences are MDHEN and SYDVKM. The CDR3 loop spans 14 amino acids. V was clipped by 7 bases and J by 3 bases; unmatched bases: 6.

The CDR3 reads CASSPRAGGEETQYF. The CDR3 region has the DNA TGTGCCAGCAGCCCAAGAGCGGGGGGGGAAGAGACCCAGTACTTC. The chain has TRBV7-2 and TRBJ2-5; TRBD2 matches 10 bases. Germline trimming cut 5 bases from V and 3 bases from J; bases unmatched to any gene: 6. The germline CDR1 and CDR2 sequences are SGHTA and FQGNSA. The CDR3 has 15 residues. The variable domain in full, with the rest retrieved from reference TRBV7-2 and TRBJ2-5, is GAGVSQSPSNKVTEKGKDVELRCDPISGHTALYWYRQSLGQGLEFLIYFQGNSAPDKSGLPSDRFSAERTGGSVSTLTIQRTQQEDSAVYLCASSPRAGGEETQYFGPGTRLLVL.

This sequence joins TRBV18 and TRBJ1-5; 8 bases match TRBD1. The CDR3 has 14 amino acids. Germline values: CDR1 KGHSH, CDR2 LQKENI. V was clipped by 3 bases and J by 6 bases; unmatched bases: 4. The CDR3 coding sequence is TGTGCCAGCTCACCCCGACAGGGGAGTCAGCCCCAGCATTTT. Translating gives CASSPRQGSQPQHF.

Only a few counts were recorded for this clone. This sequence joins TRBV5-4 and TRBJ2-6; no definite D call. The CDR3 runs to 16 residues. The germline gives CDR1 SGHNT, CDR2 YYREEE (reference sequence). V was shortened by 1 base and J by 2 bases, with 10 bases between the two germline ends. In DNA form, the CDR3 reads TGTGCCAGCAGCTTGCGCGGCGCAGCTGGGGCCAACGTCCTGACTTTC. Translated: CASSLRGAAGANVLTF.

J is TRBJ1-1 and V is TRBV16; no reliable D call. The CDR3 runs to 16 residues. V was trimmed by 0 bases and J by 4 bases, leaving 15 bases between them. Germline V gives CDR1 KGHSY, CDR2 FQNENV. The CDR3 DNA reads TGTGCCAGCAGCCAATCAGGCGGGAGCTTTGGCACTGAAGCTTTCTTT. Protein sequence: CASSQSGGSFGTEAFF.

The V and J genes are TRBV28 and TRBJ2-1, with 10 bases lining up with TRBD2. CDR3 length: 16 residues. The germline gives CDR1 MDHEN, CDR2 SYDVKM. With 6 bases clipped from V and 6 bases from J, the junction kept 11 bases outside the gene matches. CDR3 coding DNA: TGTGCCAGCAGCCCTCCTCTAGCGGGAGTGGTCAATGAGCAGTTCTTC. This gives the protein CASSPPLAGVVNEQFF.

This clone was seen only a few times. V usage is TRBV18 and J usage is TRBJ1-6, with 8 bases fitting TRBD1. Germline lookup yields CDR1 KGHSH and CDR2 LQKENI. Trimming at V came to 6 bases and at J to 9 bases, leaving 16 bases not matched to a gene. This CDR3 has 17 residues. CDR3 sequence: CASSPRAGQDFSSPLHF. The CDR3 nucleotides read TGTGCCAGCTCCCCAAGGGCGGGACAGGACTTTAGTTCACCCCTCCACTTT.

This clone has more than one count but fewer than ten. The V and J genes are TRBV5-1 and TRBJ1-3; D not resolved. Trimming removed 5 bases at V and 0 bases at J, with 6 bases between. The germline gives CDR1 SGHRS, CDR2 YFSETQ. The CDR3 totals 13 residues. The CDR3: CASRVSSGNTIYF. The CDR3 nucleotides read TGCGCCAGCAGAGTGAGCTCTGGAAACACCATATATTTT. The full variable domain, completed using reference TRBV5-1 and TRBJ1-3, is KAGVTQTPRYLIKTRGQQVTLSCSPISGHRSVSWYQQTPGQGLQFLFEYFSETQRNKGNFPGRFSGRQFSNSRSEMNVSTLELGDSALYLCASRVSSGNTIYFGEGSWLTVV.

Only a few counts were recorded for this clone. This sequence joins TRBV29-1 and TRBJ2-3; D possibly corresponds to TRBD2 (5 bases). The germline gives CDR1 SQVTM, CDR2 ANQGSEA. This CDR3 has 12 residues. V was cut by 7 bases and J by 0 bases, with 8 bases left in between. The CDR3 nucleotides read TGCAGCGCAGCGGTTAGCACAGATACGCAGTATTTT. Its protein product is CSAAVSTDTQYF.

J is TRBJ2-7 and V is TRBV13; a possible D gene is TRBD2 (5 bases). V was pared by 5 bases and J by 3 bases, with 11 bases between. This CDR3 contains 13 residues. The germline V gene has CDR1 PRHDT and CDR2 FYEKMQ (reference sequence). The CDR3 nucleotides are TGTGCCAGCAGCCTCACCGGAGGCTACGAGCAGTACTTC. Protein product: CASSLTGGYEQYF.

The rearrangement links TRBV5-4 to TRBJ2-5, with TRBD1 matching over 9 bases. This CDR3 is 16 amino acids long. CDR1 and CDR2 (germline): SGHNT, YYREEE (reference sequence). V dropped 4 bases and J dropped 4; count of bases not matched to a gene: 11. The CDR3 is CASSPNQLGQGETQYF. The CDR3 region has the DNA TGTGCCAGCAGCCCAAACCAACTGGGACAGGGAGAGACCCAGTACTTC.

Only a few counts were recorded for this clone. This chain connects TRBV7-2 to TRBJ2-5; 10 bases fit TRBD2. The V and J ends lost 5 bases and 1 base, in that order; junction bases with no gene match: 13. This CDR3 is 18 amino acids long. From germline, CDR1 is SGHTA and CDR2 FQGNSA. The CDR3 loop is CASSIPNSSGRGQETQYF. In nucleotides, the CDR3 is TGTGCCAGCAGCATCCCAAATTCTAGCGGGAGAGGCCAAGAGACCCAGTACTTC.

The CDR3 DNA sequence: TGTGCCAGCTCCGTTCCGGGGACTAGCAATACGCAGTATTTT. Translation gives CASSVPGTSNTQYF. The rearrangement uses TRBV18 and TRBJ2-3; 9 nucleotides match TRBD2. The CDR3 sequence is 14 residues long. V trimming: 6 bases; J trimming: 7 bases; junction bases outside the gene matches: 8. CDR1 and CDR2 (germline): KGHSH, LQKENI.

J is TRBJ1-5 and V is TRBV29-1; possibly TRBD1 for D (5 bases). V dropped 4 bases and J dropped 6 bases, with 16 bases sitting between them. Germline V lookup: CDR1 SQVTM, CDR2 ANQGSEA. This CDR3 has 14 residues. CDR3 sequence: CSVGGRVPGQPQHF. The CDR3 DNA is TGCAGCGTTGGGGGCAGGGTTCCAGGTCAGCCCCAGCATTTT.

This sequence joins TRBV4-1 and TRBJ1-2; D might be TRBD1 (5 bases). CDR1 and CDR2 (germline): MGHRA, YSYEKL. V lost 0 bases and J lost 4, with 15 bases in between. The CDR3 has 16 residues. CDR3: CASSQDLQGSSYGYTF. In DNA form, the CDR3 reads TGCGCCAGCAGCCAAGATCTGCAGGGTTCTTCCTATGGCTACACCTTC.

The chain carries TRBV5-6 and TRBJ1-4; 10 nucleotides agree with TRBD1. Germline V gives CDR1 SGHDT, CDR2 YYEEEE. This CDR3 is 15 amino acids long. The V gene end was trimmed by 2 bases and the J gene end by 6 bases; junction bases not matched to a gene: 4. CDR3 amino acids: CASSFTGTGDEKLFF. The CDR3 coding sequence is TGTGCCAGCAGCTTTACCGGGACAGGGGATGAAAAACTGTTTTTT.